Included here is one T cell receptor beta chain sequence, with context. This sample is drawn from a study of blood T cell repertoires in COVID-19. About the research overall: PBMCs, B-cell-depleted T cells, or T cells were the source of the cDNA or gDNA that made up the material.

Original handling: Amplification of reference gene primers provided the estimated nucleated cell counts. Generated by immunoSEQ multiplex PCR, the TCRdb table keeps only in-frame clones and is missing some. From that table come the V and J calls and clone size; the DNA was used to work out D and trimming. Of 85,000 to 90,000 clones listed, around 86% are singletons. The CDR3 has 13 residues. The V end was cut by 6 bases, the J end by 4 bases, with 10 bases between. The clonotype was recovered from a woman over 75 with active or convalescent COVID-19. Sequencing was done on a sample of peripheral blood. The J gene is TRBJ1-5, the V gene TRBV12-3 or TRBV12-4; TRBD1 might be the D (5 bases). As DNA, the CDR3 is TGTGCCAGCAGGTCGGGGGGGAATCAGCCCCAGCATTTT. Translating gives CASRSGGNQPQHF.